The 5 T cell receptor beta chains below were found in one sample sequenced in a study of monozygotic twins with inflammatory bowel disease. TCRdb reanalyzed the 5' RACE reads, giving one entry per CDR3 protein sequence and no DNA. The sample table includes approximately 340,000 distinct CDR3 sequences. Material: blood. All receptors derive from a human donor with ulcerative colitis or Crohn's disease, or a healthy co-twin of an affected twin (not recorded which).

The chain combines TRBV7-9 with TRBJ2-1; TCRdb designates TRBD2, a call that cannot be tested without DNA. There are 13 residues in the CDR3. The germline V gene has CDR1 SEHNR and CDR2 FQNEAQ (reference sequence). This CDR3 is CASSFFGGNEQFF.

The V and J genes are TRBV3-1 and TRBJ2-1; checking the TCRdb D call of TRBD2 is not possible without DNA. CDR1 is LGHDT, CDR2 YNNKEL, per germline (reference sequence). The CDR3 runs to 15 residues. CDR3 protein: CASSQGRGRAHEQFF.

The CDR3 is CASSIEGPYEQYF. The chain couples TRBV19 to TRBJ2-7. Per the germline V gene, CDR1 is LNHDA and CDR2 is SQIVND (reference sequence). The CDR3 has 13 amino acids.

The rearrangement links TRBV20-1 to TRBJ2-3; TCRdb's D gene call, TRBD2, goes unchecked for lack of DNA. The CDR3 totals 17 residues. From germline, CDR1 is DFQATT and CDR2 SNEGSKA (reference sequence). This CDR3 is CSARRWTSGRGADTQYF.

V gene TRBV20-1 combines with J gene TRBJ2-5; TCRdb reports TRBD2, a call that lacks DNA to check it against. Germline V gene sequence: CDR1 DFQATT, CDR2 SNEGSKA (reference sequence). The CDR3 length is 16 residues. The CDR3 spells CSAELAGGNFQETQYF.